The 31 T cell receptor beta chains below were found in one sample sequenced in a study of CD8 T cells in Susac syndrome (dated 2019 in TCRdb). Library preparation was by the immunoSEQ multiplex PCR assay. RNA was extracted using the RNeasy kit, and roughly 0.45 to 1 ug of the RNA was reverse transcribed with random hexamers. The public reads were reanalyzed by TCRdb: fastp trimming at Q25, MiXCR alignment, in-frame beta chains only. A single entry per CDR3 protein holds the most common genes and DNA from its merged rows. The sample table records approximately 180,000 distinct CDR3 sequences; roughly 90% of these occur just once. About 0.09% of the sample goes to the ten largest clones. Sequencing was carried out using CD4+ T cells from PBMCs. The receptor set was obtained from a human donor with Susac syndrome.

The chain uses TRBV10-2 and TRBJ1-1; 8 nucleotides align to TRBD1. This CDR3 is built from 17 residues. Germline assignment: CDR1 WSHSY and CDR2 SAAADI. The V segment lost 6 bases and the J segment 2 bases; nucleotides outside the gene matches: 14. This chain's CDR3 is CASRLFAGTGENTEAFF. The CDR3 bases are TGCGCCAGCAGGTTATTCGCTGGGACAGGCGAAAACACTGAAGCTTTCTTT.

The chain employs TRBV7-9 and TRBJ1-2; 7 nucleotides match TRBD1. Germline loops: CDR1 SEHNR, CDR2 FQNEAQ (reference sequence). The V and J ends lost 3 bases and 6 bases, in that order; junction bases with no gene match: 7. CDR3 length: 14 residues. CDR3 bases: TGTGCCAGCAGCTTTACCGGGACAGAGAATGGCTACACCTTC. Its protein product is CASSFTGTENGYTF.

V gene TRBV5-1 combines with J gene TRBJ2-2; D perhaps matches TRBD1 (6 bases). The germline V gene has CDR1 SGHRS and CDR2 YFSETQ. The CDR3 loop spans 16 amino acids. The ends were cut back, 6 bases at V and 4 bases at J, with 19 bases in the middle. CDR3 protein: CASTVQGDPGTGELFF. The CDR3 bases are TGCGCCAGCACCGTACAGGGCGATCCAGGCACCGGGGAGCTGTTTTTT.

The chain combines TRBV2 with TRBJ2-2; the D gene is possibly TRBD2 (5 bases). The CDR3 is 14 amino acids. Germline V gives CDR1 SNHLY, CDR2 FYNNEI. Trimming cost V 10 bases and J 2 bases, with 14 bases left between them. The CDR3 region has the DNA TGTGCCACAAAGAGGAGCGGTAACACCGGGGAGCTGTTTTTT. Protein product: CATKRSGNTGELFF.

The gene calls are TRBV9 and TRBJ1-2; 9 bases are a match to TRBD1. The length of the CDR3 is 13 residues. V was clipped by 0 bases and J by 7 bases; unmatched bases: 1. The germline CDR1 and CDR2 sequences are SGDLS and YYNGEE. CDR3 residues: CASSVAQGAGYTF. The CDR3 DNA reads TGTGCCAGCAGCGTAGCACAGGGGGCTGGCTACACCTTC. The variable domain in full, completed from reference TRBV9 and TRBJ1-2, reads DSGVTQTPKHLITATGQRVTLRCSPRSGDLSVYWYQQSLDQGLQFLIQYYNGEERAKGNILERFSAQQFPDLHSELNLSSLELGDSALYFCASSVAQGAGYTFGSGTRLTVV.

V gene TRBV4-2 combines with J gene TRBJ2-2; 7 bases line up with TRBD1. There are 17 residues in the CDR3. Trimming removed 0 bases from V and 1 base from J; junction bases left unmatched: 5. The V gene's germline CDR1 is LGHNA and CDR2 YNFKEQ. CDR3 loop: CASSQDPGQMNTGELFF. CDR3 DNA sequence: TGTGCCAGCAGCCAAGACCCGGGACAGATGAACACCGGGGAGCTGTTTTTT.

V usage is TRBV3-1 and J usage is TRBJ2-1; 11 nucleotides agree with TRBD1. Per germline, CDR1 LGHDT and CDR2 YNNKEL (reference sequence). There are 16 residues in the CDR3. J gave up 3 bases and V 1 base, and 2 bases lay outside the gene matches. CDR3 in amino acids: CASSQGDRGIYNEQFF. The DNA for the CDR3 is TGTGCCAGCAGCCAAGGGGACAGGGGGATCTACAATGAGCAGTTCTTC.

The rearrangement joins TRBV28 to TRBJ1-2; unclear D gene. Germline loops: CDR1 MDHEN, CDR2 SYDVKM. Trimming pared 4 bases from V and 5 bases from J, leaving 8 bases between. This CDR3 region has 12 residues. The CDR3 sequence: CASSYNAYGYTF. The CDR3 coding sequence is TGTGCCAGCAGTTATAATGCGTATGGCTACACCTTC.

The rearrangement joins TRBV6-2 or TRBV6-3 to TRBJ2-3, with D perhaps matching TRBD2 (6 bases). Germline lookup yields CDR1 MNHEY and CDR2 SVGEGT. Trimming took off 5 bases at V and 2 bases at J, with 11 bases between the two ends. The CDR3 is made up of 14 amino acids. This CDR3 is CASSGDSPTDTQYF. CDR3 DNA: TGTGCCAGCAGTGGGGACTCCCCCACAGATACGCAGTATTTT.

V and J are TRBV5-6 and TRBJ1-2; a possible D gene is TRBD1 (6 bases). The germline V gene has CDR1 SGHDT and CDR2 YYEEEE. The CDR3 has 15 residues. Deletions cut 7 bases from V and 1 base from J, with 17 bases between. The DNA of the CDR3 is TGTGCCAGCCAAGCTTGGACAGAATTTAACTATGGCTACACCTTC. This encodes CASQAWTEFNYGYTF.

The DNA for the CDR3 is TGCAGTGGTGGCTTCGGACTAGCGGGGATCTACGAGCAGTACTTC. Translation gives CSGGFGLAGIYEQYF. The V and J genes are TRBV20-1 and TRBJ2-7, with 12 bases that match TRBD2. The germline V gene has CDR1 DFQATT and CDR2 SNEGSKA (reference sequence). The ends lost 7 bases at V and 3 bases at J; junction bases unmatched: 10. This CDR3 spans 15 amino acids.

The V and J genes are TRBV9 and TRBJ1-2, with D unresolved. V lost 0 bases to trimming and J lost 0 bases, with 9 bases between them. CDR1 SGDLS and CDR2 YYNGEE come from the germline V gene. The CDR3 runs 15 residues. The CDR3 reads CASSVDGEANYGYTF. CDR3 bases: TGTGCCAGCAGCGTAGATGGAGAAGCTAACTATGGCTACACCTTC.

The CDR3 is CSATDRGRSYEQYF. The CDR3 nucleotides are TGCAGTGCTACCGACAGGGGGCGATCCTACGAGCAGTACTTC. The chain joins TRBV20-1 to TRBJ2-7; TRBD1 aligns across 10 bases. This CDR3 has 14 residues. V lost 4 bases and J lost 1; bases outside the gene matches: 4. The germline CDR1 and CDR2 sequences are DFQATT and SNEGSKA (reference sequence).

This chain uses TRBV6-1 with TRBJ2-5; 8 nucleotides line up with TRBD2. From germline, CDR1 is MNHNS and CDR2 SASEGT. The CDR3 runs to 17 residues. V gave up 6 bases and J gave up 2 bases; unmatched junction bases: 14. CDR3 protein: CASSIGLASLLQETQYF. CDR3 DNA sequence: TGTGCCAGCAGCATAGGACTAGCCTCACTCCTTCAAGAGACCCAGTACTTC.

CDR3 protein: CASSWQGYRYEQYF. DNA of the CDR3: TGTGCCAGCAGCTGGCAAGGGTACCGCTACGAGCAGTACTTC. The rearrangement links TRBV7-8 to TRBJ2-7; D is unresolved. This CDR3 region has 14 residues. Germline CDR1 and CDR2: SGHVS and FQNEAQ. The V end lost 4 bases, the J end lost 3 bases, and 13 bases lay between the germline ends.

J is TRBJ2-1 and V is TRBV11-2, with 12 bases matching TRBD2. The CDR3 has 15 amino acids. From germline, CDR1 is SGHAT and CDR2 FQNNGV. V shed 5 bases and J 5 bases; nucleotides not matched to a gene: 4. Here the CDR3 DNA reads TGTGCCAGCAGCCGGCTAGCGGGGGGGAACAATGAGCAGTTCTTC. It yields the protein CASSRLAGGNNEQFF.

The J gene is TRBJ2-1, the V gene TRBV9; a weak D match, TRBD1 (6 bases). Germline V CDR1 and CDR2: SGDLS, YYNGEE. V dropped 0 bases and J dropped 6 bases, with 10 bases sitting between them. This CDR3 is built from 14 residues. The CDR3 reads CASSVAEGGNEQFF. The CDR3 region has the DNA TGTGCCAGCAGCGTAGCTGAAGGGGGCAATGAGCAGTTCTTC.

This chain links TRBV20-1 with TRBJ2-7; the D gene could be TRBD1 or TRBD2 (5 bases each). CDR1 is DFQATT and CDR2 is SNEGSKA in the germline V gene (reference sequence). V lost 5 bases and J lost 5, with 13 bases in between. The CDR3 is made up of 12 amino acids. Here the CDR3 DNA reads TGCAGTGCTCGGTGGGGGTCCAACGAGCAGTACTTC. Encoded protein: CSARWGSNEQYF.

This chain's CDR3 is CASSKPGETQYF. The CDR3 nucleotides are TGTGCCAGCAGTAAACCCGGGGAGACCCAGTACTTC. This chain connects TRBV28 to TRBJ2-5; D is uncertain. Germline V CDR1 and CDR2: MDHEN, SYDVKM. V lost 5 bases and J 5 bases, leaving 9 bases between the germline ends. CDR3 length: 12 residues.

DNA for the CDR3: TGTGCCAGCAGCTTAGAACGGGCGGGCGAGCAGTACTTC. It specifies CASSLERAGEQYF. The rearrangement uses TRBV7-8 and TRBJ2-7; D is possibly TRBD2 (5 bases). The CDR3 loop spans 13 amino acids. The germline V gene has CDR1 SGHVS and CDR2 FQNEAQ. The V end was cut by 1 base, the J end by 6 bases, with 10 bases between.

V gene TRBV4-1 combines with J gene TRBJ1-1; perhaps TRBD1 as D (5 bases). Germline CDR1 MGHRA, CDR2 YSYEKL. There are 16 residues in the CDR3. V lost 4 bases and J lost 0, with 15 bases in between. The CDR3 sequence is CASSLPRQNLNTEAFF. The CDR3 DNA reads as TGCGCCAGCAGCCTTCCCAGACAGAACCTGAACACTGAAGCTTTCTTT.

The V gene is TRBV7-6, the J gene TRBJ2-3; 8 positions agree with TRBD2. V dropped 5 bases and J dropped 4; count of bases not matched to a gene: 8. Germline CDR1 SGHVS, CDR2 FNYEAQ. The CDR3 contains 15 residues. The CDR3 here is CASSPLGRASDTQYF. The DNA for the CDR3 is TGTGCCAGCAGCCCTCTCGGGAGGGCGTCAGATACGCAGTATTTT.

This clonotype was seen a handful of times. The chain carries TRBV11-2 and TRBJ2-4; D might be TRBD1 (6 bases). The V end was cut by 0 bases, the J end by 4 bases, with 7 bases between. Germline assignment: CDR1 SGHAT and CDR2 FQNNGV. The CDR3 has 14 residues. As DNA, the CDR3 is TGTGCCAGCAGCTTAGAGACAGGAAAAAACATTCAGTACTTC. Protein sequence: CASSLETGKNIQYF.

This rearrangement joins TRBV7-9 to TRBJ2-7, with 9 positions matching TRBD2. Trimming cost V 6 bases and J 3 bases; bases outside gene matches: 9. CDR1 is SEHNR, CDR2 FQNEAQ, per germline (reference sequence). The CDR3 has 15 amino acids. The chain's CDR3 is CASSYRLAANYEQYF. Written as DNA, the CDR3 is TGTGCCAGCAGTTATAGACTAGCGGCCAACTACGAGCAGTACTTC.

The chain links TRBV20-1 to TRBJ2-3, with D maybe TRBD1 (7 bases). Germline V gene data show CDR1 as DFQATT and CDR2 as SNEGSKA (reference sequence). The CDR3 runs 12 residues. V was cut by 6 bases and J by 9 bases, with 16 bases left in between. The DNA of the CDR3 is TGCAGTGCATTTCGGGCAGGGGGGACGCAGTATTTT. It codes for CSAFRAGGTQYF.

The chain links TRBV20-1 to TRBJ2-1; TRBD2 matches 10 bases. The CDR3 consists of 16 residues. Losses at the gene ends were 2 bases for V and 6 bases for J; bases not matched to a gene: 10. CDR1 and CDR2 (germline): DFQATT, SNEGSKA (reference sequence). This chain's CDR3 is CSARTGQAGGRNEQFF. For the CDR3, the DNA is TGCAGTGCTAGAACCGGCCAAGCGGGGGGGCGCAATGAGCAGTTCTTC.

The V and J genes are TRBV19 and TRBJ2-5; D is undetermined. The V and J ends lost 6 bases and 2 bases respectively, with 13 bases between them. The CDR3 sequence is 14 residues long. Germline CDR1 LNHDA, CDR2 SQIVND (reference sequence). The CDR3 nucleotides read TGTGCCAGTAGCCACGGACGGCGACAAGAGACCCAGTACTTC. Translating gives CASSHGRRQETQYF.

The rearrangement links TRBV18 to TRBJ1-1, with TRBD1 as a possible D gene (5 bases). The CDR3 contains 14 residues. CDR1 KGHSH and CDR2 LQKENI come from the germline V gene. The V end was cut by 4 bases, the J end by 8 bases, with 17 bases between. In DNA form, the CDR3 reads TGTGCCAGCTCACTAACCGGGACCCTGGGGGAAGCTTTCTTT. Its translation: CASSLTGTLGEAFF. The full variable domain, completed using reference TRBV18 and TRBJ1-1, is NAGVMQNPRHLVRRRGQEARLRCSPMKGHSHVYWYRQLPEEGLKFMVYLQKENIIDESGMPKERFSAEFPKEGPSILRIQQVVRGDSAAYFCASSLTGTLGEAFFGQGTRLTVV.

Details on this clonotype: Since no conserved phenylalanine or tryptophan closes the CDR3, a read error is the likely cause. The chain combines TRBV4-1 with TRBJ1-5, with a tentative D call TRBD1 (5 bases). This CDR3 spans 15 amino acids. The ends were cut back, 1 base at V and 9 bases at J, with 16 bases in the middle. Germline CDR1 MGHRA, CDR2 YSYEKL. The CDR3 sequence is CASSQAGGGTPPQHL. DNA for the CDR3: TGCGCCAGCAGCCAAGCTGGGGGGGGTACACCGCCCCAGCATTTG.

This sequence joins TRBV20-1 and TRBJ2-2, with TRBD2 identical over 9 bases. The V segment lost 4 bases and the J segment 4 bases; nucleotides outside the gene matches: 10. The germline V gene has CDR1 DFQATT and CDR2 SNEGSKA (reference sequence). The CDR3 consists of 16 residues. CDR3 region: CSANPIAGEPTGELFF. Written as DNA, the CDR3 is TGCAGTGCTAACCCGATAGCGGGAGAGCCCACCGGGGAGCTGTTTTTT.

The V and J genes are TRBV19 and TRBJ1-5; TRBD1 aligns across 10 bases. Germline loops: CDR1 LNHDA, CDR2 SQIVND (reference sequence). The CDR3 consists of 15 residues. Losses at the gene ends were 6 bases for V and 4 bases for J; bases not matched to a gene: 6. CDR3 protein: CASSGTGVGNQPQHF. The CDR3 nucleotides read TGTGCCAGTAGCGGGACAGGGGTTGGGAATCAGCCCCAGCATTTT.